These 12 T cell receptor beta chains were all obtained from the same sample, sequenced in a study of human T cells and chemical hapten exposure. TCRdb fed the RACE reads into MiXCR, producing one record per CDR3 protein. This sample has roughly 50,000 distinct CDR3 sequences, with 9.5% to 10% found just once. This sample's time point: pre-sensitization, week 0. Specified treatment: therapeutic diphenylcyclopropenone sensitization with weekly scalp DPC. Sequences were derived from whole blood, sampled in connection with sensitization to the hapten diphenylcyclopropenone (DPC). These receptors came from a middle-aged man with alopecia areata. Some clones in this sample may be carry-over from other donors' samples.

This chain connects TRBV20-1 to TRBJ2-1; D gene ambiguous. This CDR3 contains 14 residues. CDR1 and CDR2 from the germline V gene are DFQATT and SNEGSKA (reference sequence). V was trimmed by 3 bases and J by 0 bases, leaving 9 bases between them. The DNA for the CDR3 is TGCAGTGCTAGCAACCCAAGCTCCTACAATGAGCAGTTCTTC. Its protein is CSASNPSSYNEQFF.

This clonotype was found many times. This chain connects TRBV11-2 to TRBJ2-7; no clear D. Germline lookup yields CDR1 SGHAT and CDR2 FQNNGV. This CDR3 has 11 amino acids. Trimming stripped 4 bases from V and 3 bases from J, with 4 bases between. CDR3 residues: CASSSHYEQYF. The CDR3 DNA reads TGTGCCAGCAGCTCCCACTACGAGCAGTACTTC.

The rearrangement uses TRBV5-6 and TRBJ2-2; D possibly corresponds to TRBD2 (5 bases). V lost 0 bases to trimming and J lost 4 bases, with 16 bases between them. Looked up from germline, CDR1 is SGHDT and CDR2 is YYEEEE. The CDR3 loop spans 17 amino acids. The CDR3 DNA reads TGTGCCAGCAGCTTGGGGAGGTTCGAGGGAAGCACCGGGGAGCTGTTTTTT. Residues: CASSLGRFEGSTGELFF.

This clonotype was recorded at least ten times. The rearrangement joins TRBV18 to TRBJ1-2; D is unresolved. The germline V and J ends were trimmed by 6 bases and 5 bases, with 10 bases remaining between them. The CDR3 totals 12 residues. Germline-derived CDR1 and CDR2 are KGHSH and LQKENI. DNA of the CDR3: TGTGCCAGCTCCGACGGGGTTTATGGCTACACCTTC. As protein: CASSDGVYGYTF.

The J gene is TRBJ2-7, the V gene TRBV7-2; D is uncertain. CDR3 length equals 12 residues. Trimming pared 4 bases from V and 5 bases from J, leaving 9 bases between. Looked up from germline, CDR1 is SGHTA and CDR2 is FQGNSA. The chain's CDR3 is CASSYRAHEQYF. The CDR3 DNA follows: TGTGCCAGCAGCTACCGGGCCCACGAGCAGTACTTC.

This clonotype was seen only a few times. V and J are TRBV18 and TRBJ2-1, with 15 bases identical to TRBD2. Per germline, CDR1 KGHSH and CDR2 LQKENI. V gave up 4 bases and J gave up 9 bases; unmatched junction bases: 4. The CDR3 loop spans 15 amino acids. DNA of the CDR3: TGTGCCAGCTCACGGACTAGCGGGAGGGTTAGTGAGCAGTTCTTC. Translated: CASSRTSGRVSEQFF.

Ten or more counts support this clonotype. The V call is TRBV11-3, the J call TRBJ2-2, with D possibly matching TRBD1 (6 bases). Germline-derived CDR1 and CDR2 are SGHNT and YENEEA. V shed 6 bases and J shed 0 bases, with 14 bases lying between them. The CDR3 contains 16 residues. CDR3 bases: TGTGCCAGCAGTTCAACCGGGACAACGAACACCGGGGAGCTGTTTTTT. Its translation: CASSSTGTTNTGELFF.

In its sample, this clonotype was seen a few times. CDR3 nucleotides: TGTGCCAGCAGCTTATTGCGGCGGGGAAGCTCCTACAATGAGCAGTTCTTC. Amino acids: CASSLLRRGSSYNEQFF. The chain joins TRBV7-9 to TRBJ2-1, with a tentative D call TRBD2 (6 bases). CDR3 size: 17 residues. Germline V gene data show CDR1 as SEHNR and CDR2 as FQNEAQ (reference sequence). With 2 bases removed from V and 0 bases from J, the gap between germline ends came to 14 bases.

The chain couples TRBV20-1 to TRBJ2-1; 7 positions match TRBD2. CDR1 and CDR2 (germline): DFQATT, SNEGSKA (reference sequence). V lost 5 bases, J lost 7 bases, and 14 bases stayed unmatched. CDR3 length equals 15 residues. The CDR3 sequence is CSAAPGLPNQNEQFF. CDR3 in DNA: TGCAGTGCTGCCCCGGGACTACCCAACCAGAATGAGCAGTTCTTC.

This clonotype was counted ten times or more. The chain is built from TRBV5-4 and TRBJ1-5, with 8 bases identical to TRBD1. In germline, CDR1 is SGHNT, CDR2 YYREEE (reference sequence). V was pared by 2 bases and J by 5 bases, with 0 bases of the junction left unmatched. This CDR3 has 13 amino acids. In DNA form, the CDR3 reads TGTGCCAGCAGCTTACAGGGGGATCAGCCCCAGCATTTT. This codes for CASSLQGDQPQHF.

This clonotype was detected ten times or more. In DNA, the CDR3 is TGTGCCAGCAGCTTTTCGTCGGGGACCCAAGAGACCCAGTACTTC. Encoded protein: CASSFSSGTQETQYF. V gene TRBV7-9 combines with J gene TRBJ2-5; D may correspond to TRBD1 or TRBD2 (5 bases each). CDR3 length equals 15 residues. Trimming left V 3 bases short and J 1 base short, with 12 bases between. Per germline, CDR1 SEHNR and CDR2 FQNEAQ (reference sequence). Filled out from reference TRBV7-9 and TRBJ2-5, the complete variable domain reads DTGVSQNPRHKITKRGQNVTFRCDPISEHNRLYWYRQTLGQGPEFLTYFQNEAQLEKSRLLSDRFSAERPKGSFSTLEIQRTEQGDSAMYLCASSFSSGTQETQYFGPGTRLLVL.

This clonotype was seen ten or more times. The chain carries TRBV5-5 and TRBJ2-3; D is unresolved. The CDR3 is 13 amino acids. Looked up from germline, CDR1 is SGHKS and CDR2 is YYEKEE (reference sequence). V dropped 3 bases and J dropped 4 bases, with 9 bases sitting between them. The CDR3 loop reads CASSSLWADTQYF. The DNA for the CDR3 is TGTGCCAGCAGCTCACTGTGGGCAGATACGCAGTATTTT.